This record concerns one TCR beta chain sequence. At the DNA level, this CDR3 is encoded by other sequences in the same sample as well. This entry is derived from a study of blood T cell repertoires in COVID-19. Study in general: Specimens from acute and convalescent COVID-19 originated in the United States, Italy and Spain. The analysed material was cDNA or gDNA that came from T cells, B-cell-depleted T cells, or PBMCs.

The CDR3 sequence is 13 residues long. The germline V gene has CDR1 SGHRS and CDR2 YFSETQ. The V end lost 0 bases, the J end lost 0 bases, and 3 bases lay between the germline ends. Original analysis: Amplification of reference gene primers was used by the study to estimate nucleated cell counts. The repertoire was sequenced with immunoSEQ multiplex PCR; TCRdb's copy has only in-frame clones and lacks some. For V, J and clone size, that table is used; D and trimming come from the DNA. The table shows roughly 100,000 clones, with about 90% occurring only once. Source material: peripheral blood. This receptor was obtained from a human donor in a cohort sampled during active COVID-19. This chain connects TRBV5-1 to TRBJ1-2; no definite D call. The CDR3 loop reads CASSLGPNYGYTF. The CDR3 nucleotides read TGCGCCAGCAGCTTGGGGCCTAACTATGGCTACACCTTC.